The following is a T cell receptor (beta chain) sequence with its context. This record comes from a study of blood T cell repertoires in COVID-19. Study at large: Material from acute and convalescent COVID-19 was sourced from the United States, Italy and Spain.

Profiled with immunoSEQ multiplex PCR; TCRdb holds only in-frame clones, not every one. This repertoire shows under 300,000 clones, about 89% found once; its top ten account for 1.5% to 2%. The source of this sequence is a woman in her late teens or twenties who had recovered from COVID-19. Sequenced material: PBMCs or T cells enriched from blood (not recorded which).

The CDR3 sequence is CASSIAGTGVGNTEAFF. CDR3 bases: TGTGCCAGCAGTATTGCCGGGACAGGGGTTGGGAACACTGAAGCTTTCTTT. V is TRBV28 and J is TRBJ1-1; 10 bases are a match to TRBD1. V trimming: 5 bases; J trimming: 1 base; junction bases outside the gene matches: 10. Looked up from germline, CDR1 is MDHEN and CDR2 is SYDVKM. This CDR3 is built from 17 residues.